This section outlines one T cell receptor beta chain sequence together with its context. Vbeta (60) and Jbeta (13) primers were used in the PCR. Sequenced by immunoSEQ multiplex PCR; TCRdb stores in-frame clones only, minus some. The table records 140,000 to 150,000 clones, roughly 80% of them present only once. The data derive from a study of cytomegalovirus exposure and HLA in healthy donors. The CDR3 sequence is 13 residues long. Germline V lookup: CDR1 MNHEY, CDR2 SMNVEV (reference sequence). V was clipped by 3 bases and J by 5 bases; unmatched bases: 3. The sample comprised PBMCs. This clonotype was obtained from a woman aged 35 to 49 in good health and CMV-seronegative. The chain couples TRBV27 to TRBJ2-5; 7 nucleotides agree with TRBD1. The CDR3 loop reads CASSFRGQETQYF. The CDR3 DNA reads TGTGCCAGCAGTTTTAGGGGGCAGGAGACCCAGTACTTC.